Sequencing of this T cell receptor beta chain was carried out in a study of Ad26.COV2.S vaccination and SARS-CoV-2 variants (dated by TCRdb to the early 2020s). About the full investigation: Vaccine-arm donors came from COV1001, a multicentre, randomized, double-blind, placebo-controlled phase I-IIa trial of Ad26.COV2.S in healthy adults. Ad26.COV2.S was given intramuscularly at 5x10^10 or 1x10^11 viral particles, as a single shot or as two shots 56 days apart. TCRbeta repertoire sequencing was used to assess the specificity and breadth of SARS-CoV-2-reactive T cell receptors after Ad26.COV2.S vaccination. A total of some 30 samples were included in the TCR-sequenced set, comprising about 20 Ad26.COV2.S vaccine recipients, 5 placebo recipients and 8 SARS-CoV-2 convalescent individuals. Trial participants were randomized into five groups of five: low-dose or high-dose Ad26.COV2.S given once or twice, or placebo on both occasions. Throughout the experiments and outcome assessment, investigators stayed blinded to trial group allocation. The research as a whole found: Spike-specific TCR breadth was higher in Ad26.COV2.S recipients than in placebo recipients (P = 0.0014). According to the authors, total T cell responses may have been underestimated by the TCR breadth and depth analyses. The study lacked the statistical power to compare responses across vaccine doses or regimens. After vaccination, spike-specific CD8+ and CD4+ T cell responses were reported to show substantial breadth. Vaccine and placebo recipients had comparable non-spike TCR breadth, which fits with the vaccine containing only spike.

TCRbeta CDR3 regions were sequenced with the immunoSEQ Assay. After extraction, genomic DNA underwent amplification by bias-controlled multiplex PCR, followed by high-throughput sequencing. From the authors' description of their analysis: To quantify the absolute abundance of every unique TCRbeta CDR3 region, sequences were collapsed and filtered. Usable DNA was measured by amplifying reference genes present in all nucleated cells, and TCRbeta template counts were normalized to that usable DNA to estimate T cell fraction. Repertoire TCRs were annotated as SARS-CoV-2-specific when V gene, CDR3 amino acid sequence and J gene were exactly matched to a known reactive TCR set. The reference SARS-CoV-2 TCR set came from MIRA and was filtered for enrichment in COVID-19-positive ImmuneCODE repertoires, removing public or cross-reactive TCRs. Using the MIRA antigens, annotated TCRs were further analysed by specific ORF or by position within an ORF. Depth was the summed frequency of annotated unique rearrangements, while breadth was defined as annotated unique rearrangements over total unique productive rearrangements. TCR breadth was compared between groups using two-sided Wilcoxon rank-sum tests. TCRdb took this table from immuneACCESS and kept in-frame rearrangements with V and J called. Such tables lack part of the clones; where checked against another copy, unresolved V genes explain under half of the gap, and the rest is unexplained. That table supplies the V and J calls and clone size; D and trimming were determined from the DNA. In all, the sample holds 430,000 or so clones, and 80% to 90% of those were seen once. Together, the top ten hold over 2.5% of the sample.

CDR1 and CDR2, per the germline V gene (reference sequence), are PRHDT and FYEKMQ. V drops 0 bases and J drops 6 bases, leaving 3 bases in between. Measured from the cysteine to the phenylalanine, the CDR3 is 12 residues long. The DNA shown is the 36-base CDR3, in frame from base 1. In the paper's terms, the treatment or condition label means: about 20 received Ad26.COV2.S at low or high dose, single or two shots; 5 received placebo; per-sample allocation not given. For vaccine and placebo recipients, the sequenced repertoires came from samples collected on day 63 after the first injection. In Cohort 1b, 25 or so adults aged 18-55 years were enrolled at a single site in Boston, USA, between 29 July and 7 August 2020. Ad26.COV2.S was a replication-incompetent adenovirus type 26 vector expressing a prefusion-stabilized SARS-CoV-2 spike protein from the original Wuhan strain. For this clone: Its cognate antigen has yet to be identified. Base quality data are lacking; no much larger clone is found one base away.

The chain is encoded by TRBV13 joined to TRBJ1-5; the D segment cannot be called with confidence. The TCR originated in a person between 18 and 65 years old who received the Ad26.COV2.S COVID-19 vaccine or a placebo. The specimen was peripheral blood, collected in a trial of Ad26.COV2.S vaccine versus placebo. The CDR3 has the sequence CASSLGGQPQHF. Read as DNA, the sequence is TGTGCCAGCAGCTTAGGGGGTCAGCCCCAGCATTTT.